This T cell receptor (beta chain) was sequenced for a study of T-cell memory formation after mild COVID-19. This clonotype was counted at least ten times. TCRdb reprocessed the 5' RACE reads via MiXCR and lists one record per CDR3 protein. The sample lists 200,000 to 250,000 distinct CDR3 sequences, about 10% occurring once. The germline V gene encodes CDR1 SGHRS and CDR2 YFSETQ. Trimming removed 1 base at V and 7 bases at J, with 11 bases between. This CDR3 comprises 13 residues. The sequenced material came from PBMCs or a T cell subset sorted from them (not recorded which). V usage is TRBV5-1 and J usage is TRBJ1-1; D remains ambiguous. This receptor was obtained from a man younger than 35 who had mild COVID-19 (a few samples of this study predate the infection). Cell type and time point are not known. The DNA for the CDR3 is TGCGCCAGCAGCTTGAGGCGGGAGGGTGAAGCTTTCTTT. Translated: CASSLRREGEAFF.